Described below is a single TCR beta chain sequence and its context. Its antigen is unknown. The germline V gene has CDR1 MNHEY and CDR2 SVGEGT. The length of the CDR3 is 16 residues. V gave up 4 bases and J gave up 0 bases, with 14 bases separating them. TCRdb fed the RT-PCR reads into MiXCR, producing one record per CDR3 protein. The data contain hundreds of thousands of distinct CDR3 sequences, 12% of them singletons. This specimen belongs to a study of response to subunit inactivated influenza vaccine. Study results and limitations: There was a suggestion from the authors that each seasonal influenza vaccination recruits few new T cells.

The sequences come from PBMCs from blood, collected on the day of vaccination. This sequence joins TRBV6-2 or TRBV6-3 and TRBJ2-3, with D tentatively TRBD2 (5 bases). The receptor was isolated from a man aged 50 to 60 who received an inactivated influenza vaccine. As DNA, the CDR3 is TGTGCCAGCAGTTCAATGGACTGGCAAAGCACAGATACGCAGTATTTT. It specifies CASSSMDWQSTDTQYF.